These T cell receptor beta chains were read from a single sample in a study of cytomegalovirus exposure and HLA in healthy donors. Measured with immunoSEQ multiplex PCR; TCRdb has only the in-frame clones, and not every one. This repertoire includes roughly 120,000 clones. Sequencing was performed on PBMCs. The receptors were gathered from a man aged 30 to 39 in good health and CMV-seronegative. Both conserved end residues are part of each CDR3. The order of the fields is V gene, J gene, D gene, CDR3 protein, CDR3 DNA. D genes are given only for firm matches.

V: TRBV4-3
J: TRBJ2-1
D: .
CDR3: CASSQERDNEQFF
DNA: TGCGCCAGCAGCCAAGAGCGAGACAATGAGCAGTTCTTC

V: TRBV18
J: TRBJ2-7
D: TRBD1
CDR3: CASSLYGDRGPYEQYF
DNA: TGTGCCAGCTCACTGTACGGGGACAGGGGGCCCTACGAGCAGTACTTC

V: TRBV5-6
J: TRBJ2-7
D: .
CDR3: CASSPRWAQEYF
DNA: TGTGCCAGCAGCCCAAGATGGGCTCAGGAGTACTTC

V: TRBV18
J: TRBJ2-2
D: TRBD1
CDR3: CASSPQRDRGTGELFF
DNA: TGTGCCAGCTCACCACAACGGGACAGGGGTACCGGGGAGCTGTTTTTT

V: TRBV28
J: TRBJ1-4
D: .
CDR3: CASSLGTAATNEKLFF
DNA: TGTGCCAGCAGTTTAGGGACTGCCGCAACTAATGAAAAACTGTTTTTT

V: TRBV10-3
J: TRBJ2-7
D: TRBD1
CDR3: CAISERAGGNSYEQYF
DNA: TGTGCCATCAGTGAGCGGGCAGGGGGCAACTCCTACGAGCAGTACTTC

V: TRBV20-1
J: TRBJ2-7
D: .
CDR3: CRGRGGSEQYF
DNA: TGCAGGGGACGTGGGGGCAGCGAGCAGTACTTC

V: TRBV18
J: TRBJ2-1
D: .
CDR3: CASSPYTGDNEQFF
DNA: TGTGCCAGCTCACCATACACCGGGGACAATGAGCAGTTCTTC

V: TRBV27
J: TRBJ2-7
D: TRBD2
CDR3: CASTASGGAWEQYF
DNA: TGTGCCAGCACAGCTAGCGGGGGGGCCTGGGAGCAGTACTTC

V: TRBV10-3
J: TRBJ2-5
D: TRBD1
CDR3: CAISESQGAGETQYF
DNA: TGTGCCATCAGTGAGTCGCAGGGGGCCGGGGAGACCCAGTACTTC

V: TRBV5-4
J: TRBJ2-1
D: TRBD1
CDR3: CASSGRDRVTNEQFF
DNA: TGTGCCAGCAGCGGACGGGACAGGGTAACGAATGAGCAGTTCTTC

V: TRBV27
J: TRBJ1-4
D: TRBD1
CDR3: CASSLSGTGAGKLFF
DNA: TGTGCCAGCAGTTTATCGGGTACAGGGGCTGGGAAACTGTTTTTT

V: TRBV2
J: TRBJ1-2
D: TRBD1
CDR3: CASSATGDYGYTF
DNA: TGTGCCAGCAGCGCGACAGGGGATTATGGCTACACCTTC

V: TRBV28
J: TRBJ1-6
D: TRBD1
CDR3: CASVGQTENSPLHF
DNA: TGTGCCAGCGTGGGACAGACGGAAAATTCACCCCTCCACTTT

V: TRBV4-1
J: TRBJ1-5
D: .
CDR3: CASSQTGQYKKTVNQPQHF
DNA: TGCGCCAGCAGCCAAACCGGACAGTACAAAAAAACCGTCAATCAACCCCAGCATTTT

V: TRBV19
J: TRBJ2-7
D: TRBD1
CDR3: CASGDRGTHGQYF
DNA: TGTGCCAGTGGGGACAGGGGCACCCATGGGCAGTACTTC

V: TRBV15
J: TRBJ1-2
D: TRBD1
CDR3: CATSPITGGPGYTF
DNA: TGTGCCACCAGCCCTATTACAGGGGGGCCCGGCTACACCTTC

V: TRBV12-5
J: TRBJ2-7
D: .
CDR3: CASGLGAPYEQYF
DNA: TGTGCTAGTGGTTTGGGGGCGCCCTACGAGCAGTACTTC

V: TRBV27
J: TRBJ2-7
D: TRBD2
CDR3: CASRPDGEGYEQYF
DNA: TGTGCCAGCAGGCCCGATGGGGAGGGCTACGAGCAGTACTTC

V: TRBV5-8
J: TRBJ1-1
D: .
CDR3: CASSLAQYTREAFF
DNA: TGTGCCAGCAGCTTGGCCCAGTATACTAGGGAGGCTTTCTTT

V: TRBV27
J: TRBJ1-2
D: TRBD1
CDR3: CASSLSTGWGNYGYTF
DNA: TGTGCCAGCAGTTTATCGACAGGGTGGGGAAACTATGGCTACACCTTC

V: TRBV5-4
J: TRBJ1-3
D: .
CDR3: CASSLGGPSGNTIYF
DNA: TGTGCCAGCAGCTTGGGGGGCCCCTCTGGAAACACCATATATTTT

V: TRBV19
J: TRBJ1-2
D: .
CDR3: CASSITQGSGYTF
DNA: TGTGCCAGTAGTATTACCCAGGGAAGTGGCTACACCTTC

V: TRBV11-3
J: TRBJ2-3
D: TRBD1
CDR3: CASSLAGTGSDTQYF
DNA: TGTGCCAGCAGCCTCGCAGGGACAGGGTCAGATACGCAGTATTTT

V: TRBV7-7
J: TRBJ2-5
D: TRBD1
CDR3: CASSRRRGQGETQYF
DNA: TGTGCCAGCAGCCGACGAAGGGGGCAGGGAGAGACCCAGTACTTC

V: TRBV6-5
J: TRBJ1-2
D: TRBD1
CDR3: CASSSLGGQGRVTF
DNA: TGTGCCAGCAGTTCGCTCGGCGGACAGGGCCGGGTAACCTTC

V: TRBV9
J: TRBJ2-3
D: .
CDR3: CASTQGSTDTQYF
DNA: TGTGCCAGCACCCAGGGGAGCACAGATACGCAGTATTTT

V: TRBV6-6
J: TRBJ2-7
D: .
CDR3: CASRPDSSPYEQYF
DNA: TGTGCCAGCAGACCCGACAGTAGTCCTTACGAGCAGTACTTC

V: TRBV18
J: TRBJ2-1
D: TRBD1
CDR3: CASSPTGTGGFNEQFF
DNA: TGTGCCAGCTCACCGACTGGGACAGGGGGCTTCAATGAGCAGTTCTTC

V: TRBV29-1
J: TRBJ1-2
D: .
CDR3: CSVLGGTNYGYTF
DNA: TGCAGCGTTCTCGGGGGAACTAACTATGGCTACACCTTC

V: TRBV5-4
J: TRBJ1-2
D: .
CDR3: CASSSMDSNSYGYTF
DNA: TGTGCCAGCAGCTCTATGGACAGTAACTCCTATGGCTACACCTTC

V: TRBV19
J: TRBJ1-2
D: .
CDR3: CASTLWAPRGLNYGYTF
DNA: TGTGCCAGTACCCTTTGGGCCCCTCGAGGACTGAACTATGGCTACACCTTC

V: TRBV9
J: TRBJ1-6
D: TRBD1
CDR3: CASSVGTGVSSPLHF
DNA: TGTGCCAGCAGCGTAGGGACAGGGGTAAGTTCACCCCTCCACTTT

V: TRBV6-4
J: TRBJ2-3
D: .
CDR3: CASSEQGHSTDTQYF
DNA: TGTGCCAGCAGTGAACAGGGTCATAGCACAGATACGCAGTATTTT